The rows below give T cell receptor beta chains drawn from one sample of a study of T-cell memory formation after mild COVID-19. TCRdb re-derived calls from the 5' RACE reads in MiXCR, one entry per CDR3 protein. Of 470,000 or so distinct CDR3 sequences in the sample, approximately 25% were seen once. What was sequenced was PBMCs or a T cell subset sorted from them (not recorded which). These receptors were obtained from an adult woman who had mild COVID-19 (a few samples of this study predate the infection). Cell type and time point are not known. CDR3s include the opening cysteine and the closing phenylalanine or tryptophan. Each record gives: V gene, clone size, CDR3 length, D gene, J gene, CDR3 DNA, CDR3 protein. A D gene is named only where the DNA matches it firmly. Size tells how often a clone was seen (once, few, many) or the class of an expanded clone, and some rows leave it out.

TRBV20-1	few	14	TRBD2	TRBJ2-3	TGCAGTGCCAGACTAGCGGGCTTCACAGATACGCAGTATTTT	CSARLAGFTDTQYF
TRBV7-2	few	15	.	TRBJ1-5	TGTGCCAGCAGCTTTGATAACGGGGGCTCTCAGCCCCAGCATTTT	CASSFDNGGSQPQHF
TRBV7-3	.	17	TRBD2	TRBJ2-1	TGTGCCAGCAGCCCGCAGTCTAGCGGGGGCCCCTACAATGAGCAGTTCTTC	CASSPQSSGGPYNEQFF
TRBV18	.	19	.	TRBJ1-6	TGTGCCAGCTCACCACTTGGGGGAACAGGAGCAATGTATAATTCACCCCTCCACTTT	CASSPLGGTGAMYNSPLHF
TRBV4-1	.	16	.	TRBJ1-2	TGCGCCAGCAGCCAAGAACGAGGACGGAGGGGGAGCGGCTACACCTTC	CASSQERGRRGSGYTF
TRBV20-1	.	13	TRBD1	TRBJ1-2	TGCAGTGCTAGATCCCAGACAGGGGAAGGCTACACCTTC	CSARSQTGEGYTF
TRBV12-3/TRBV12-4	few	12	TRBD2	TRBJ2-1	TGTGCCAGCAGGTCGGGACTAGCGGAGCAGTTCTTC	CASRSGLAEQFF
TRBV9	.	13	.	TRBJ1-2	TGTGCCAGCAGCGTACTACAGGGCTATGGCTACACCTTC	CASSVLQGYGYTF
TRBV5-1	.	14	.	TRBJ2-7	TGCGCCAGCAGCTTGGGGCGGAGAGATGACGAGCAGTACTTC	CASSLGRRDDEQYF
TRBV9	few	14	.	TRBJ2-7	TGTGCCAGCAGCGGTCCGGGACATCCCTACGAGCAGTACTTC	CASSGPGHPYEQYF
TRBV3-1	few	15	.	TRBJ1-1	TGTGCCAGCAGCCAACAGGGGATCTTGAACACTGAAGCTTTCTTT	CASSQQGILNTEAFF
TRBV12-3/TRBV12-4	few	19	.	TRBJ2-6	TGTGCCAGCACCCCCCGCACACTGAGGATCTCCTCTGGGGCCAACGTCCTGACTTTC	CASTPRTLRISSGANVLTF
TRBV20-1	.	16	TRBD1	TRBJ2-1	TGCAGTGCTAGGGAGCCCAGACAGGGGGGCAACAATGAGCAGTTCTTC	CSAREPRQGGNNEQFF
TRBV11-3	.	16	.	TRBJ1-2	TGTGCCAGCAGCTTAGGTCGGGCAGGGAATCTCTATGGCTACACCTTC	CASSLGRAGNLYGYTF
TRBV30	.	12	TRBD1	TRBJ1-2	TGTGCCTATATACAGGGGAACTATGGCTACACCTTC	CAYIQGNYGYTF
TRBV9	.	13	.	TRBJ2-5	TGTGCCAGCTCGGACAGACCGGGAGAGACCCAGTACTTC	CASSDRPGETQYF
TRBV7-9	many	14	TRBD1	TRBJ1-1	TGTGCCAGCAGCATTACAGGGGGATGGACTGAAGCTTTCTTT	CASSITGGWTEAFF
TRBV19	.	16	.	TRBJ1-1	TGTGCCAGTAGTAGCGGGGACATTCTAATGAACACTGAAGCTTTCTTT	CASSSGDILMNTEAFF
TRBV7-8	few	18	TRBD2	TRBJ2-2	TGTGCCAGCAGCTTGGGACTAGCGGGGGAGCTACTCACCGGGGAGCTGTTTTTT	CASSLGLAGELLTGELFF
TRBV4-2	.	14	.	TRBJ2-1	TGTGCCAGCAGCCAAGCACTAGATTACAATGAGCAGTTCTTC	CASSQALDYNEQFF
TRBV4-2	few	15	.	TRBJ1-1	TGTGCCAGCAGCCAAGATTTATCCGGAAACACTGAAGCTTTCTTT	CASSQDLSGNTEAFF
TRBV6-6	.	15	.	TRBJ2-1	TGTGCCAGCAGCCCCGACAGACCTACCTACAATGAGCAGTTCTTC	CASSPDRPTYNEQFF
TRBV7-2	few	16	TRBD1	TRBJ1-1	TGTGCCAGCAGTCTTGTGTTGGGGCAGGGGGGTACTGAAGCTTTCTTT	CASSLVLGQGGTEAFF
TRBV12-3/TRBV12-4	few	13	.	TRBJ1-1	TGTGCCAGCAGTTGGGAAGTGGACACTGAAGCTTTCTTT	CASSWEVDTEAFF
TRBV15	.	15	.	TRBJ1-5	TGTGCCACCAGCAGATCATCGGGGGGAGGCCAGCCCCAGCATTTT	CATSRSSGGGQPQHF
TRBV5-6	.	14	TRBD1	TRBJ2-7	TGTGCCAGCAGCGCGGGACAGGGGGCGAGCGAGCAGTACTTC	CASSAGQGASEQYF
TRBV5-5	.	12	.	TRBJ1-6	TGTGCCAGCAGCTTGGCTGGGGCACCCCTCCACTTT	CASSLAGAPLHF
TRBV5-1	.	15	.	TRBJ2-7	TGCGCCAGCAGCTTGGGCGGGACACGCTCTCACGAGCAGTACTTC	CASSLGGTRSHEQYF
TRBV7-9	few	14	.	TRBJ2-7	TGTGCCAGCAGCCCGAAGCGTCCGAACTACGAGCAGTACTTC	CASSPKRPNYEQYF
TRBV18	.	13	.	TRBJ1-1	TGTGCCAGCGCTACTCAGGGGAACACTGAAGCTTTCTTT	CASATQGNTEAFF
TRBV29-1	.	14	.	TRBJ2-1	TGCAGCGTCGTACGACCGGGCATATCGAATGAGCAGTTCTTC	CSVVRPGISNEQFF
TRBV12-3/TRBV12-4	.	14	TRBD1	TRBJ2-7	TGTGCCAGCAGTTTAGCTGGGACAGACTACGAGCAGTACTTC	CASSLAGTDYEQYF
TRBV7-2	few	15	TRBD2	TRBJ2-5	TGTGCCAGCAGCTCCTACGGGACTAGCGGGGAGACCCAGTACTTC	CASSSYGTSGETQYF
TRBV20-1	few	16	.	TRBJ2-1	TGCAGTGCTGACCGGGGCCACCTTAGCTCCTACAATGAGCAGTTCTTC	CSADRGHLSSYNEQFF
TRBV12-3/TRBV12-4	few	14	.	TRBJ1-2	TGTGCCAGCAGTTTCGGCACCTCGGGGTATGGCTACACCTTC	CASSFGTSGYGYTF
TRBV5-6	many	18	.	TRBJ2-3	TGTGCCAGCAGCTTCTTCCCTCAACAGCGGAGGGCCCAAGATACGCAGTATTTT	CASSFFPQQRRAQDTQYF
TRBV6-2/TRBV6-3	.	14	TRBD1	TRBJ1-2	TGTGCCAGCAGGGACAGGGGGCGATCCCATGGCTACACCTTC	CASRDRGRSHGYTF
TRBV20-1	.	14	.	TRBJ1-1	TGCAGTGGGAGGACAACTGGAGGAGACACTGAAGCTTTCTTT	CSGRTTGGDTEAFF
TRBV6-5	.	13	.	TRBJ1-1	TGTGCCAGCAGTTACTCGCTGAGCACTGAAGCTTTCTTT	CASSYSLSTEAFF
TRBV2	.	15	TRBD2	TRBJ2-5	TGTGCCAGCAGTGTCCAGACTAGCGGGATGGTGACCCAGTACTTC	CASSVQTSGMVTQYF
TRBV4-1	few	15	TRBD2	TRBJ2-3	TGCGCCAGCAGCCAAGCTAGCGGAAACACAGATACGCAGTATTTT	CASSQASGNTDTQYF
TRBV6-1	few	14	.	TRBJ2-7	TGTGCCAGCACCCTACTCCGGGACAACAAGAGGCAGTACTTC	CASTLLRDNKRQYF